Shown below are 27 T cell receptor beta chains from a single sample sequenced in a study of T cell changes during pregnancy in multiple sclerosis. Only in-frame clones appear in the TCRdb table, and some are missing; sequencing was by immunoSEQ multiplex PCR. The sample lists approximately 65,000 clones, over 80% occurring once. Material: CD8+ T cells from peripheral blood mononuclear cells, obtained in the third trimester of pregnancy. The receptors were sampled from a female donor in good health, enrolled as a control in a pregnancy study.

The chain uses TRBV27 and TRBJ1-5; 11 nucleotides align to TRBD1. The CDR3 loop spans 17 amino acids. V shed 5 bases, J shed 0 bases, and the junction held 6 bases outside the gene matches. Germline CDR1 and CDR2: MNHEY and SMNVEV (reference sequence). CDR3 coding DNA: TGTGCCAGCAGTCCTTCAGGACAGGGGGCTAGCAATCAGCCCCAGCATTTT. It specifies CASSPSGQGASNQPQHF.

The CDR3 bases are TGTGCCAGCAAACGGGGGGGCTCCTACAATGAGCAGTTCTTC. As protein: CASKRGGSYNEQFF. This chain connects TRBV6-5 to TRBJ2-1; 8 bases align to TRBD2. The J segment lost 0 bases and the V segment lost 7 bases, leaving 2 bases of the junction unmatched. CDR1 and CDR2 (germline): MNHEY, SVGAGI. The CDR3 has 14 residues.

This chain connects TRBV6-5 to TRBJ2-3; D gene ambiguous. Looked up from germline, CDR1 is MNHEY and CDR2 is SVGAGI. The CDR3 extends over 14 amino acids. Trimming removed 2 bases at V and 0 bases at J, with 6 bases between. The CDR3 sequence: CASSYVLSTDTQYF. The CDR3 coding sequence is TGTGCCAGCAGTTACGTCCTTAGCACAGATACGCAGTATTTT.

The chain joins TRBV7-9 to TRBJ1-1; possibly TRBD1 for D (6 bases). The germline V gene has CDR1 SEHNR and CDR2 FQNEAQ (reference sequence). Trimming shortened V by 5 bases and J by 0 bases, and 19 bases separated the two germline ends. This CDR3 region has 17 residues. CDR3 nucleotides: TGTGCCAGCAGCCTACGACCGACAGGAGAGCTGAACACTGAAGCTTTCTTT. Residues: CASSLRPTGELNTEAFF.

V usage is TRBV30 and J usage is TRBJ1-2; maybe TRBD1 (5 bases). V lost 3 bases and J lost 7, with 9 bases in between. The CDR3 length is 11 residues. The germline V gene has CDR1 GTSNPN and CDR2 SVGIG (reference sequence). The DNA of the CDR3 is TGTGCCTGGAGACGGGGGGGTGGCTACACCTTC. Translated: CAWRRGGGYTF.

The chain employs TRBV18 and TRBJ2-7; 9 bases line up with TRBD1. The CDR3 extends over 17 amino acids. The germline V gene has CDR1 KGHSH and CDR2 LQKENI. The V and J ends lost 5 bases and 3 bases, in that order; junction bases with no gene match: 14. CDR3 residues: CASSSVQGAVISYEQYF. DNA of the CDR3: TGTGCCAGCTCATCAGTACAGGGGGCTGTTATTAGCTACGAGCAGTACTTC.

The rearrangement uses TRBV25-1 and TRBJ2-2, with unresolved D. This CDR3 has 14 residues. V dropped 2 bases and J dropped 4 bases, with 8 bases sitting between them. Germline CDR1 and CDR2: MGHDK and SYGVNS. The CDR3 here is CASSERGGTGELFF. The CDR3 nucleotides read TGTGCCAGCAGTGAACGCGGCGGCACCGGGGAGCTGTTTTTT. The variable domain in full, completed from reference TRBV25-1 and TRBJ2-2, reads EADIYQTPRYLVIGTGKKITLECSQTMGHDKMYWYQQDPGMELHLIHYSYGVNSTEKGDLSSESTVSRIRTEHFPLTLESARPSHTSQYLCASSERGGTGELFFGEGSRLTVL.

The chain couples TRBV2 to TRBJ1-2; 9 nucleotides agree with TRBD1. The ends lost 0 bases at V and 6 bases at J; junction bases unmatched: 14. Germline assignment: CDR1 SNHLY and CDR2 FYNNEI. This CDR3 comprises 18 residues. CDR3 in amino acids: CASSEAYRRDREKDGYTF. The CDR3 nucleotides read TGTGCCAGCAGTGAAGCGTATAGGCGGGACAGGGAAAAGGATGGCTACACCTTC.

V and J are TRBV11-2 and TRBJ1-2; weak D call: TRBD1 (6 bases). CDR1 is SGHAT, CDR2 FQNNGV, per germline. The CDR3 sequence is 16 residues long. V shed 5 bases and J shed 2 bases, with 18 bases lying between them. The CDR3 is CASSRPLGQPNYGYTF. CDR3 sequence (DNA): TGTGCCAGCAGCCGCCCCCTAGGACAGCCGAACTATGGCTACACCTTC.

V gene TRBV25-1 combines with J gene TRBJ1-2; D is uncertain. V lost 3 bases and J lost 8, with 13 bases in between. The CDR3 sequence is 13 residues long. CDR1 MGHDK and CDR2 SYGVNS come from the germline V gene. The DNA of the CDR3 is TGTGCCAGCAGTGAGGCATACGGGTGGGGCTACACCTTC. This sequence encodes CASSEAYGWGYTF.

The V gene is TRBV13, the J gene TRBJ1-1, with D unclear. In germline, CDR1 is PRHDT, CDR2 FYEKMQ (reference sequence). V lost 0 bases and J 4 bases, leaving 15 bases between the germline ends. CDR3 length: 16 amino acids. For the CDR3, the DNA is TGTGCCAGCAGCTTAGGTCCCGAAGGAGGGAGCACTGAAGCTTTCTTT. Amino acids: CASSLGPEGGSTEAFF. The complete variable domain, with remaining parts taken from reference TRBV13 and TRBJ1-1, reads AAGVIQSPRHLIKEKRETATLKCYPIPRHDTVYWYQQGPGQDPQFLISFYEKMQSDKGSIPDRFSAQQFSDYHSELNMSSLELGDSALYFCASSLGPEGGSTEAFFGQGTRLTVV.

V gene TRBV7-2 combines with J gene TRBJ2-7; 9 bases align to TRBD1. The junction had 0 bases not matched to a gene; V was cut back by 0 bases and J by 0 bases. Germline lookup yields CDR1 SGHTA and CDR2 FQGNSA. This CDR3 has 15 residues. The CDR3 DNA sequence: TGTGCCAGCAGCTTAGCGGGACAGGGCTCCTACGAGCAGTACTTC. It translates to CASSLAGQGSYEQYF.

This clone was detected only once. The rearrangement uses TRBV27 and TRBJ2-1; 10 nucleotides align to TRBD1. The CDR3 is 14 amino acids. Trimming removed 5 bases from V and 9 bases from J; junction bases left unmatched: 7. The germline gives CDR1 MNHEY, CDR2 SMNVEV (reference sequence). CDR3 bases: TGTGCCAGCAGTCGACAGGGGGCGTGGAGTGAGCAGTTCTTC. Its translation is CASSRQGAWSEQFF.

This chain links TRBV4-3 with TRBJ2-2, with D possibly matching TRBD1 (5 bases). V was pared by 0 bases and J by 2 bases, with 7 bases between. The CDR3 length is 15 residues. Germline assignment: CDR1 LGHNA and CDR2 YSLEER. CDR3 coding DNA: TGCGCCAGCAGCCAAGATGGGGCAAACACCGGGGAGCTGTTTTTT. It encodes CASSQDGANTGELFF.

The chain combines TRBV9 with TRBJ2-2, with a tentative D call TRBD1 (5 bases). Germline CDR1 and CDR2: SGDLS and YYNGEE. This CDR3 contains 19 residues. Trimming pared 1 base from V and 5 bases from J, leaving 24 bases between. In nucleotides, the CDR3 is TGTGCCAGCAGCGTACTCGTGCCTTGCAGGGTAGGTCAAACCGGGGAGCTGTTTTTT. This gives the protein CASSVLVPCRVGQTGELFF.

The chain uses TRBV9 and TRBJ2-7, with 9 bases matching TRBD2. V shed 0 bases, J shed 4 bases, and the junction held 2 bases outside the gene matches. Germline V gives CDR1 SGDLS, CDR2 YYNGEE. This CDR3 comprises 14 residues. The CDR3 is CASSVGGGEYEQYF. CDR3 sequence (DNA): TGTGCCAGCAGCGTAGGCGGGGGGGAGTACGAGCAGTACTTC.

The chain links TRBV14 to TRBJ2-7; perhaps TRBD1 as D (7 bases). Deletions cut 3 bases from V and 2 bases from J, with 11 bases between. Germline lookup yields CDR1 SGHDN and CDR2 FVKESK. CDR3 length: 14 amino acids. CDR3 nucleotide sequence: TGTGCCAGCAGCCAGCGGGGACAGACCTACGAGCAGTACTTC. Amino acids: CASSQRGQTYEQYF.

J is TRBJ2-7 and V is TRBV4-3; 11 bases agree with TRBD1. The CDR3 is made up of 15 amino acids. Germline trimming cut 1 base from V and 4 bases from J; bases unmatched to any gene: 3. The germline CDR1 and CDR2 sequences are LGHNA and YSLEER. The CDR3, as DNA: TGCGCCAGCAGCCAAGTCCGGGACAGGGGGTACGAGCAGTACTTC. It specifies CASSQVRDRGYEQYF.

The chain has TRBV5-6 and TRBJ1-4; D is ambiguous. The CDR3 contains 16 residues. From germline, CDR1 is SGHDT and CDR2 YYEEEE. V was clipped by 5 bases and J by 0 bases, with 14 bases between them. CDR3 region: CASSSREHATNEKLFF. CDR3 bases: TGTGCCAGCAGTTCCCGGGAGCACGCAACTAATGAAAAACTGTTTTTT.

The genes are TRBV30 and TRBJ1-3; a possible D gene is TRBD1 (5 bases). The CDR3 spans 14 residues. Germline-derived CDR1 and CDR2 are GTSNPN and SVGIG (reference sequence). The CDR3 DNA sequence: TGTGCTTACGAGCGGGGGAGTTCTGGAAACACCATATATTTT. It encodes CAYERGSSGNTIYF.

The V and J genes are TRBV2 and TRBJ2-7, with D possibly being TRBD1 (7 bases). CDR1 is SNHLY, CDR2 FYNNEI, per germline. The CDR3 runs 16 residues. V gave up 5 bases and J gave up 4 bases, with 21 bases separating them. For the CDR3, the DNA is TGTGCCAGCAGTTATACTGACAGGGAAGGAGGGTACGAGCAGTACTTC. It translates to CASSYTDREGGYEQYF.

The rearrangement uses TRBV11-2 and TRBJ2-7; 9 nucleotides match TRBD1. Germline values: CDR1 SGHAT, CDR2 FQNNGV. The V and J ends lost 5 bases and 2 bases, in that order; junction bases with no gene match: 4. The CDR3 spans 14 residues. The CDR3: CASSTDRGTYEQYF. The CDR3 DNA follows: TGTGCCAGCAGCACCGACAGGGGGACCTACGAGCAGTACTTC.

The gene calls are TRBV30 and TRBJ1-2, with 8 bases aligning to TRBD1. With 2 bases clipped from V and 4 bases from J, the junction kept 3 bases outside the gene matches. CDR1 is GTSNPN and CDR2 is SVGIG in the germline V gene (reference sequence). The CDR3 has 13 amino acids. The CDR3 DNA sequence: TGTGCCTGGAGTCGCACAGGGGGCTATGGCTACACCTTC. It translates to CAWSRTGGYGYTF.

This CDR3 reads CASSFSPGQGWDEQYF. In nucleotides, the CDR3 is TGTGCCAGCAGCTTTTCCCCGGGACAGGGGTGGGACGAGCAGTACTTC. This chain uses TRBV5-8 with TRBJ2-7, with 10 bases lining up with TRBD1. CDR1 is SGHTS and CDR2 is YDEGEE in the germline V gene. J lost 5 bases, V lost 2 bases, and 10 bases had no gene match. The CDR3 consists of 16 residues.

This chain joins TRBV6-5 and TRBJ2-7, with 9 bases fitting TRBD1. V shed 4 bases and J 2 bases; nucleotides not matched to a gene: 6. The CDR3 length is 15 residues. Germline lookup yields CDR1 MNHEY and CDR2 SVGAGI. The CDR3 DNA is TGTGCCAGCAGTTCCACCGGGACAGGGCCCTACGAGCAGTACTTC. Translation gives CASSSTGTGPYEQYF.

This chain connects TRBV7-2 to TRBJ2-7; the match to TRBD2 covers 11 bases. The CDR3 is 15 residues long. The junction had 7 bases not matched to a gene; V was cut back by 4 bases and J by 5 bases. Per germline, CDR1 SGHTA and CDR2 FQGNSA. DNA of the CDR3: TGTGCCAGCAGCTCAGGGACTAGCGGCAGGGACGAGCAGTACTTC. This gives the protein CASSSGTSGRDEQYF.

The rearrangement joins TRBV5-4 to TRBJ2-5, with D maybe TRBD2 (7 bases). The CDR3 is 13 amino acids. V was trimmed by 2 bases and J by 5 bases, leaving 10 bases between them. Germline V CDR1 and CDR2: SGHNT, YYREEE (reference sequence). In DNA, the CDR3 is TGTGCCAGCAGCTTAGGGGGGGGTGAGACCCAGTACTTC. Translation: CASSLGGGETQYF.